This record covers a single T cell receptor (beta chain). These data belong to a study of blood T cell repertoires in COVID-19. Looking at the study overall: From the United States, Italy and Spain came samples of acute and convalescent COVID-19. In each case, the material was cDNA or gDNA derived from T cells, B-cell-depleted T cells, or PBMCs.

Germline CDR1 reads SGHRS; CDR2 reads YFSETQ. V shed 0 bases and J shed 4 bases, with 8 bases lying between them. The CDR3 sequence is 15 residues long. Original data processing: Nucleated cell number was recorded as an estimate derived from reference gene primer amplification. TCRdb's copy holds only in-frame clones and misses some; the assay was immunoSEQ multiplex PCR. The V and J calls and the clone size are those of that table, but D and trimming were determined from the DNA. In the table there are about 63,000 clones, 75% to 85% of which are singletons. Seattle patient enrollment occurred during active infection, with longitudinal follow-up thereafter.

The sample consisted of peripheral blood. V gene TRBV5-1 combines with J gene TRBJ2-6; possibly TRBD1 for D (5 bases). The receptor's source is a man aged 55 to 70 with COVID-19, enrolled during active disease. The CDR3 here is CASSLEGLGANVLTF. DNA for the CDR3: TGCGCCAGCAGCTTGGAGGGGCTCGGGGCCAACGTCCTGACTTTC.